This T cell receptor beta chain appears in the sequencing data of a study of cytomegalovirus exposure and HLA in healthy donors. Notes on the study in general: A few chains tied to CMV proved CMV antigen-specific in vitro. Cytomegalovirus association was assigned to some 160 TCR beta chains.

This clone was picked up one time. Its antigen is currently unknown. Sequencing used immunoSEQ multiplex PCR; TCRdb keeps in-frame clones, though not all of them. Found here are 70,000 to 75,000 clones, around 94% of them singletons; the top ten hold roughly 3.2%. With V trimmed by 5 bases and J by 1 base, 9 bases remained unmatched. Germline CDR1 and CDR2: LNHDA and SQIVND (reference sequence). There are 16 residues in the CDR3. J is TRBJ2-3 and V is TRBV19; 7 nucleotides agree with TRBD2. The specimen sequenced was PBMCs. This clonotype was obtained from a woman in her late teens or twenties in good health and CMV-seropositive. This chain's CDR3 is CASSSRASGGTDTQYF. The CDR3 coding sequence is TGTGCCAGTAGTTCCCGGGCTAGCGGAGGCACAGATACGCAGTATTTT.